The clone carrying this TCR beta chain has ten or more counts. The sample is drawn from a study of blood T cell repertoires in COVID-19. The method was immunoSEQ multiplex PCR; TCRdb's version includes in-frame clones alone and lacks a portion of them. The sample lists approximately 250,000 clones; around 85% were seen once. The TCR comes from an older woman with active or convalescent COVID-19. The sequenced sample consisted of peripheral blood.

Here the CDR3 reads CASSVEVVWTAMNTEAFF. DNA of the CDR3: TGTGCCAGCAGTGTAGAAGTGGTCTGGACAGCCATGAACACTGAAGCTTTCTTT. This chain uses TRBV6-1 with TRBJ1-1, with D possibly TRBD1 on 6 matching bases. Trimming cost V 4 bases and J 0 bases, with 21 bases left between them. Germline V lookup: CDR1 MNHNS, CDR2 SASEGT. There are 18 residues in the CDR3.